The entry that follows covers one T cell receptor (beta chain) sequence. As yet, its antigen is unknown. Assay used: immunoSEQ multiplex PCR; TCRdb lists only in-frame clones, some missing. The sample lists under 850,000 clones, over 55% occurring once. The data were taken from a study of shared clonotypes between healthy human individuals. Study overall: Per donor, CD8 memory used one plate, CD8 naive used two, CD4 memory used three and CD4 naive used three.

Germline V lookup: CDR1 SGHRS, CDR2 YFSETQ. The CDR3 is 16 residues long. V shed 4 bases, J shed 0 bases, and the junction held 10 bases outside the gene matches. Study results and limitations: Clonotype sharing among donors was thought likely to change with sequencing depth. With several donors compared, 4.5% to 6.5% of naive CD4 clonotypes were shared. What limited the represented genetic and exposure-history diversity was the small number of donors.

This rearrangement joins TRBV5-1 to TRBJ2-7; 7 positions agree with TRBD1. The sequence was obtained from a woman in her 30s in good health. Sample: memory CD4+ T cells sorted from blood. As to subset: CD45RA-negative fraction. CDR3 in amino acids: CASSGSTGLLSYEQYF. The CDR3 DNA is TGCGCCAGCAGCGGATCGACAGGGCTCCTCTCCTACGAGCAGTACTTC. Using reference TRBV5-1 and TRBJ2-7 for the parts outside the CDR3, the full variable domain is KAGVTQTPRYLIKTRGQQVTLSCSPISGHRSVSWYQQTPGQGLQFLFEYFSETQRNKGNFPGRFSGRQFSNSRSEMNVSTLELGDSALYLCASSGSTGLLSYEQYFGPGTRLTVT.